This TCR beta chain was identified during a study of T cell repertoires in cytomegalovirus infection. Study-wide results and limits: Carriers of CMV plus the relevant HLA were identified by cumulative public TCR beta family frequency.

TCRdb re-called the reads with MiXCR, one entry per CDR3 protein. Of around 180,000 distinct CDR3 sequences in the sample, approximately 20% are singletons; the top ten hold around 3.1%. V was pared by 10 bases and J by 6 bases, with 22 bases between. The CDR3 is 15 residues long. Germline V lookup: CDR1 MDHEN, CDR2 SYDVKM. In this sample, this clonotype turned up many times. Its target is not known. The TCR was taken from a human donor in good health (CMV status not recorded). Some clones in this sample may be carry-over from other donors' samples. The rearrangement links TRBV28 to TRBJ2-4; D is possibly TRBD2 (5 bases). Specimen: PBMCs. The CDR3 loop is CATKKTGVQRNIQYF. CDR3 nucleotide sequence: TGTGCCACCAAAAAAACCGGGGTCCAGAGAAACATTCAGTACTTC.